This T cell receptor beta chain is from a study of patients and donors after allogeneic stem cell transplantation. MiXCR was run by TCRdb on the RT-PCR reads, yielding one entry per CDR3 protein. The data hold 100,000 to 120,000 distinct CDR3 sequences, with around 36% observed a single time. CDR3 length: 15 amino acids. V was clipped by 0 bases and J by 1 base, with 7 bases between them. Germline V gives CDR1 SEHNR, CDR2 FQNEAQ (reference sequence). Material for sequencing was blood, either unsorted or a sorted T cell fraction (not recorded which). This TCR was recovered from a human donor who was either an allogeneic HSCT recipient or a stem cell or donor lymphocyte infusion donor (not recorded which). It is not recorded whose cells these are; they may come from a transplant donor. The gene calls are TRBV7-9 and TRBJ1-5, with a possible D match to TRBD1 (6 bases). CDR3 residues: CASSLAGQSNQPQHF. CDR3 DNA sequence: TGTGCCAGCAGCTTAGCAGGACAGAGCAATCAGCCCCAGCATTTT.